This TCR beta chain appears in the sequencing data of a study of blood T cells in healthy people across ages. In this sample, this clonotype turned up a few times. CDR1 and CDR2 (germline): ENHRY, SYGVKD. CDR3 length equals 16 residues. Between the trimmed V and J ends, which lost 6 bases and 5 bases, there was a span of 21 bases. Primers used in a second PCR of about 6 to 11 cycles were a sample-barcoded 5' primer and a J-beta primer mix. TCRdb passed the 5' RACE reads through MiXCR, listing each CDR3 protein once. Here the sample spans 1.8 million or so distinct CDR3 sequences, approximately 40% being singletons.

The sample was blood. This TCR derives from a human donor in good health. This rearrangement joins TRBV10-3 to TRBJ2-3; maybe TRBD2 (6 bases). The CDR3 sequence: CAISPLSYGGEDTQYF. DNA of the CDR3: TGTGCCATCAGCCCACTCTCTTACGGGGGAGAAGATACGCAGTATTTT.